These 4 T cell receptor beta chains were all obtained from the same sample, sequenced in a study of beta chain features in type 1 diabetes. Sequenced material consisted of expressed TCRB transcripts (all of the isolated RNA was reverse transcribed). The protocol was immunoSEQ multiplex PCR, while the TCRdb copy is restricted to in-frame clones and leaves out a portion. The repertoire includes nearly 250,000 clones, about 70% of them detected once, and around 0.05% sits in the top ten. The sequencing sample was made of naive CD4+ T cells from blood. Receptors were obtained from a young man in good health.

V gene TRBV2 combines with J gene TRBJ2-5, with D tentatively TRBD2 (6 bases). The CDR3 totals 14 residues. V gave up 4 bases and J gave up 0 bases, with 9 bases separating them. The V gene's germline CDR1 is SNHLY and CDR2 FYNNEI. The CDR3 nucleotides are TGTGCCAGCAGTGTAGGACTACACCAAGAGACCCAGTACTTC. Protein: CASSVGLHQETQYF.

The count of this clone is one. V gene TRBV13 combines with J gene TRBJ1-1; TRBD1 is a possible D gene (5 bases). CDR3 length equals 15 residues. The germline gives CDR1 PRHDT, CDR2 FYEKMQ (reference sequence). Trimming cost V 5 bases and J 4 bases, with 17 bases left between them. In DNA form, the CDR3 reads TGTGCCAGCAGCCCCACGAACCCAAGGGGCACTGAAGCTTTCTTT. Amino acid sequence: CASSPTNPRGTEAFF.

V usage is TRBV7-9 and J usage is TRBJ2-3, with 11 positions matching TRBD2. The CDR3 has 16 amino acids. V was pared by 7 bases and J by 0 bases, with 6 bases of the junction left unmatched. Per germline, CDR1 SEHNR and CDR2 FQNEAQ (reference sequence). DNA for the CDR3: TGTGCCAGCACCCTAAGACTAGCGGGGAGCACAGATACGCAGTATTTT. This codes for CASTLRLAGSTDTQYF.

The chain joins TRBV30 to TRBJ1-2, with D possibly matching TRBD1 (5 bases). The CDR3 has 13 residues. Per germline, CDR1 GTSNPN and CDR2 SVGIG (reference sequence). With 1 base removed from V and 8 bases from J, the gap between germline ends came to 14 bases. CDR3 sequence: CAWSGNRDAGYTF. In DNA, the CDR3 is TGTGCCTGGAGTGGGAACCGGGACGCAGGCTACACCTTC. Combining the CDR3 with reference TRBV30 and TRBJ1-2 gives the whole variable domain SQTIHQWPATLVQPVGSPLSLECTVEGTSNPNLYWYRQAAGRGLQLLFYSVGIGQISSEVPQNLSASRPQDRQFILSSKKLLLSDSGFYLCAWSGNRDAGYTFGSGTRLTVV.